The 3 T cell receptor beta chains below come from one sample, sequenced in a study of human T cells and chemical hapten exposure. Unfractionated whole blood yielded total RNA. From the 5' RACE reads, TCRdb called clonotypes with MiXCR, one entry per CDR3 protein. The sample lists about 140,000 distinct CDR3 sequences, around 4.1% seen once, with approximately 1.4% in the top ten. The origin of the receptors is a female donor in good health.

This clonotype has just a few counts. CDR3 in amino acids: CASSYGQGPEQYF. DNA of the CDR3: TGTGCCAGCAGTTACGGCCAAGGACCCGAGCAGTACTTC. The V and J genes are TRBV6-5 and TRBJ2-7; D gene ambiguous. CDR1 is MNHEY and CDR2 is SVGAGI in the germline V gene. The CDR3 covers 13 residues. The V gene lost 2 bases and the J gene lost 6 bases, with 11 bases spanning the gap.

This clonotype appeared many times. This chain links TRBV4-3 with TRBJ2-1; 13 bases are shared with TRBD2. J lost 12 bases, V lost 3 bases, and 8 bases had no gene match. The germline V gene encodes CDR1 LGHNA and CDR2 YSLEER. CDR3 length: 15 amino acids. The CDR3 DNA is TGCGCCAGCAGCCAGAGTAGACTAGCGGGGGGAAGGCAGTTCTTC. It specifies CASSQSRLAGGRQFF.

Comments on this clonotype: This may stem from a read error, because a much larger clone lies one nucleotide away. The chain joins TRBV29-1 to TRBJ2-2, with D possibly TRBD1 on 6 matching bases. CDR1 and CDR2 (germline): SQVTM, ANQGSEA. This CDR3 is built from 12 residues. The CDR3 region is CSAEQGAGELLF. The CDR3 bases are TGCAGCGCCGAACAGGGAGCCGGGGAGCTGCTTTTT.